The T cell receptor beta chain described here comes from a study of beta chain features in type 1 diabetes (dated by TCRdb to 2016 to 2018). Background on the whole study: Mean age, gender distribution, total cell number and subset yield were not different between patients and healthy donors. A total of 90 million to 120 million sorted cells were examined across all samples, and a strong correlation was observed between cell number per subset and RNA yield. The study compared TCRB repertoires of sorted circulating CD4+ T cell subsets between recently diagnosed type 1 diabetes patients and matched healthy donors. Regulatory and stem cell-like memory subsets were obtained from only 8 patients and roughly eight healthy donors, while naive and central memory subsets were obtained from all 28 donors.

The CDR3 spans 13 residues, from the cysteine through the phenylalanine. Of all the DNA, just the CDR3 is kept, 39 bases in frame from base 1. Relative to germline, V is 5 bases shorter and J is 0 bases shorter, with 5 bases between their ends. Reading the germline V gene gives CDR1 MDHEN and CDR2 SYDVKM. The High Capacity cDNA Reverse Transcription Kit was used to reverse transcribe all of the isolated RNA, meaning that expressed TCRB transcripts were what got sequenced. Naive, central memory and regulatory T cell samples underwent deep immunoSEQ sequencing, averaging around 4 million total reads per sample. Sorted cells were lysed in RLT buffer, and RNA was extracted using DNase-treated RNeasy Micro or Mini kits according to cell number. To prevent cross-contamination, every cell subset was processed on its own, while patient and healthy donor samples were processed together. The immunoSEQ multiplex PCR was used to amplify TCRB sequences from cDNA, generating 87-bp fragments that spanned the CDR3 region. The amplicons were sequenced using the Illumina HiSeq platform. In the original analysis: PCR bias was computationally corrected using synthetic template baselines, reads within Hamming distance 2 were collapsed, and singletons that could not be merged were discarded. Reads were aligned to IMGT to assign V, D and J genes, CDR3 length, and insertions or deletions at six rearrangement sites. Within each subset, clonotype counts were normalized to the number of sorted cells before true diversity and Gini coefficients were calculated with the tcR R package. The overlap coefficient, calculated on TCRB nucleotide sequences, was used to quantify repertoire sharing. TCRdb limited this immuneACCESS table to in-frame rearrangements with V and J called. A share of clones is missing; checked studies link under half to unresolved V genes, and the rest is unexplained. That table is the source of V, J and clone size, and D and trimming were worked out from the DNA. The sample data list 310,000 or so clones, and approximately 10% of these were observed just once. 0.9% to 1.1% of the sample is taken by the ten largest.

A single peripheral blood draw of around 120 mL on average was collected from each donor into heparinised tubes. Using a panel that included CD45RO, CCR7, CD25, CD127, CD95 and CD27, naive, central memory, regulatory and stem cell-like memory CD4+ T cells were sorted on a BD FACSAria II. All sorted populations exceeded 95% purity. PBMCs were isolated right away by Lymphoprep density gradient centrifugation and were stained directly, without culture. Samples were stained and sorted in pairs, with one healthy donor and one patient per experiment, so that batch effects were minimized. In the case of this clone: Its antigen is unknown. The input lacks base qualities; no much larger clone sits a single base away.

General conclusions and limits of the study: Shorter templates might have been favored by PCR, but patient and control samples were amplified and corrected together, so both groups would have been affected equally by any skew. Because the HLA sub-analyses included only small numbers of individuals, any influence of HLA type on TCRB rearrangement was left unresolved. Because cDNA was sequenced instead of genomic DNA, activated cells with high expression could be over-represented, although the groups did not differ in activation or CD3 levels. In all four CD4+ subsets, TCRB CDR3 length was moderately but significantly shorter in type 1 diabetes patients. Fewer insertions and more nucleotide deletions at VDJ recombination sites were observed in patients with type 1 diabetes, implying thymic rearrangement abnormalities. Naive, central memory and regulatory TCRB repertoires appeared more similar among patients than among healthy donors.

The chain is assembled from TRBV28 and TRBJ1-5; the D gene remains uncertain. This clonotype was obtained from a man aged 25 to 40 with type 1 diabetes. Sequenced input: central memory CD4+ T cells from blood. The sequenced DNA: TGTGCCAGCAGTCCCAATAGCAATCAGCCCCAGCATTTT. Translated, it reads CASSPNSNQPQHF.